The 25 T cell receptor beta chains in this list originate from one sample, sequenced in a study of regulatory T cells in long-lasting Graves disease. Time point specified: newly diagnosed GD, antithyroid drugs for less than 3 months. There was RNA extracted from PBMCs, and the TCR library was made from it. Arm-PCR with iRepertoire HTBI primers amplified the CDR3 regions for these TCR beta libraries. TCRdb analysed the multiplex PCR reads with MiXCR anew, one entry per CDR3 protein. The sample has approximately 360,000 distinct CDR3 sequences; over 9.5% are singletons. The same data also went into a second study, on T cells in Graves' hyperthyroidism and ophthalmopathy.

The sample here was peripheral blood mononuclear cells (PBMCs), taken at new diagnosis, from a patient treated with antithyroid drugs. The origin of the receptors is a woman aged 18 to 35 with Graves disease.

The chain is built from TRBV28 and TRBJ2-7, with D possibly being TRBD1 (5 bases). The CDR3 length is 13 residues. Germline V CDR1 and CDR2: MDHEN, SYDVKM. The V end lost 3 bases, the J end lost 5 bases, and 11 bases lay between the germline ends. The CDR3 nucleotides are TGTGCCAGCAGTTTTCAGGGAATAGACGAGCAGTACGTC. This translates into CASSFQGIDEQYV.

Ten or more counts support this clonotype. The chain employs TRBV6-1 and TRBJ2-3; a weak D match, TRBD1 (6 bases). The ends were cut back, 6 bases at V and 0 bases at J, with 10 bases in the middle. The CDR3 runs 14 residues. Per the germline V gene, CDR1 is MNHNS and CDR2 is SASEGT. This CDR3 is CASRDRPSTDTQYF. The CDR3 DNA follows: TGTGCCAGCAGAGACAGGCCTAGCACAGATACGCAGTATTTT.

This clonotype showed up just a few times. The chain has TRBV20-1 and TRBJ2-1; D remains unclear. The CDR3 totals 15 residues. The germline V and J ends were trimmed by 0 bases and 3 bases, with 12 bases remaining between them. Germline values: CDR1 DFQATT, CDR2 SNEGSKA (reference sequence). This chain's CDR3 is CSARDFGGNYNEQFF. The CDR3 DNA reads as TGCAGTGCTAGAGATTTTGGCGGAAACTACAATGAGCAGTTCTTC.

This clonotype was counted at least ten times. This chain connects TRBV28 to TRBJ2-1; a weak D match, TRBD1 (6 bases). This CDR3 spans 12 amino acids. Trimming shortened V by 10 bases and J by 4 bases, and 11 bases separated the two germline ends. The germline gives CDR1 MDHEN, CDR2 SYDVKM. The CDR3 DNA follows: TGTGCCACCGTCAGGGGATACAATGAGCAGTTCTTC. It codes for CATVRGYNEQFF.

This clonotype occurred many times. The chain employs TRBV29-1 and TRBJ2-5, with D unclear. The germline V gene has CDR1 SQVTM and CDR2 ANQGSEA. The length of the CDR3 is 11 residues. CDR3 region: CSLIDASTQYF. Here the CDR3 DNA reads TGCAGTCTGATCGACGCATCTACCCAGTACTTC.

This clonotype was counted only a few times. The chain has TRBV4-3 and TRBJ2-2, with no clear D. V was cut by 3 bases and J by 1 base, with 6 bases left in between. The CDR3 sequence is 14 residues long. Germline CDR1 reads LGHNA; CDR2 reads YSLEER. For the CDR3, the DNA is TGCGCCAGCAGCCACTTGAAGAACACCGGGGAGCTGTTTTTT. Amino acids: CASSHLKNTGELFF.

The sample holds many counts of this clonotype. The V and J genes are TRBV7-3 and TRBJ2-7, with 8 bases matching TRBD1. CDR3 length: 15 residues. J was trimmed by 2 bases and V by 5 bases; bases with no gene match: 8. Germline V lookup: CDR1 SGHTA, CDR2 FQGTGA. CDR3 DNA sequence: TGTGCCAGCAGCCCCGACAGGGGAGAAGCCTACGAGCAGTACTTC. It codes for CASSPDRGEAYEQYF. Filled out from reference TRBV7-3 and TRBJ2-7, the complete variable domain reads GAGVSQTPSNKVTEKGKYVELRCDPISGHTALYWYRQSLGQGPEFLIYFQGTGAADDSGLPNDRFFAVRPEGSVSTLKIQRTERGDSAVYLCASSPDRGEAYEQYFGPGTRLTVT.

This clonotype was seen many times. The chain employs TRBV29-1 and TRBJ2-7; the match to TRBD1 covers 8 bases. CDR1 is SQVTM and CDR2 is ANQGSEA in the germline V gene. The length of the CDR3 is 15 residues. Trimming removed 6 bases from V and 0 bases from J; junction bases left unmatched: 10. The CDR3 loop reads CSVDGTGRDSYEQYF. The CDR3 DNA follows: TGCAGCGTGGACGGGACAGGCCGTGACTCCTACGAGCAGTACTTC.

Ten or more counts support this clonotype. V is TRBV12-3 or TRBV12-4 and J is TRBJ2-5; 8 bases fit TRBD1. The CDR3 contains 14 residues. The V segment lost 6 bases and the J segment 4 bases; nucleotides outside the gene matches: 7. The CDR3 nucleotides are TGTGCCAGCAGGGACAGGGTCCGCCCAGAGACCCAGTACTTC. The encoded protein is CASRDRVRPETQYF.

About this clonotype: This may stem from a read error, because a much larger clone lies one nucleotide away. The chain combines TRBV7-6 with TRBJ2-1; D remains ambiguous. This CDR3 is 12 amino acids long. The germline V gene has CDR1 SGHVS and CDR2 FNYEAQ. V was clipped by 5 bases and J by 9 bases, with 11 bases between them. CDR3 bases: TGTGCCAGCAGCCCGAGTACGCCTGAGCAGTTCTTC. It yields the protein CASSPSTPEQFF.

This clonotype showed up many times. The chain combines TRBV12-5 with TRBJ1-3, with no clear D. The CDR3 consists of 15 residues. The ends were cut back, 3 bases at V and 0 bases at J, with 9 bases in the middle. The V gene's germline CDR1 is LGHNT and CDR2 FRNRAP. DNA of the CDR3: TGTGCTAGTGGTTTTCTGGGCAGCTCTGGAAACACCATATATTTT. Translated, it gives CASGFLGSSGNTIYF.

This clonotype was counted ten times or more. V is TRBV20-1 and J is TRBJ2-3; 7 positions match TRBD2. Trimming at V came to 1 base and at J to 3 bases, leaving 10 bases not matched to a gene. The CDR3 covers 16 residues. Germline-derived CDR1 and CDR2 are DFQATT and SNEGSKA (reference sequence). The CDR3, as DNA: TGCAGTGCTAGAGCCCCTCCTAGCGGTTATACAGATACGCAGTATTTT. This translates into CSARAPPSGYTDTQYF.

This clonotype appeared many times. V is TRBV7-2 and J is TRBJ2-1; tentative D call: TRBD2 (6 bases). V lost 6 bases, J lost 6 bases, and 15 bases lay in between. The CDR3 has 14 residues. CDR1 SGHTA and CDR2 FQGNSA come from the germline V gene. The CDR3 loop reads CASSRDFHSNEQFF. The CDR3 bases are TGTGCCAGCAGTCGGGACTTTCACTCCAATGAGCAGTTCTTC.

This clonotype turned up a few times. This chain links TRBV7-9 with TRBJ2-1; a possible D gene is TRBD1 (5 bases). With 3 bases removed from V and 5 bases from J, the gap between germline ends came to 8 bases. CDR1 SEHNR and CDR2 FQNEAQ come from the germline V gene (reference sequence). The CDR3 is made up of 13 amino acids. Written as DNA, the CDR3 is TGTGCCAGCAGCTTCTCGACAGACAATGAGCAGTTCTTC. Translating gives CASSFSTDNEQFF.

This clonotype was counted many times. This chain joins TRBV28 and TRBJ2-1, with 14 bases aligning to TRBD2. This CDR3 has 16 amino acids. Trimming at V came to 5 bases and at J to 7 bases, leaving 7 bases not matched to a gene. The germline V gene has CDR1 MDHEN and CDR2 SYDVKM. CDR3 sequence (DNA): TGTGCCAGCAGTCCTAGACTAGCGGGAGGGTGGAATGAGCAGTTCTTC. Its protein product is CASSPRLAGGWNEQFF.

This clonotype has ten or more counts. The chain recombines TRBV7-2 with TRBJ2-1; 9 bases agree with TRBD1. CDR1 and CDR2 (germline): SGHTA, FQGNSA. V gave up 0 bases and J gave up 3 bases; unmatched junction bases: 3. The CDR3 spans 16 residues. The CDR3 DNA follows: TGTGCCAGCAGCTTAGCGAGGGACAGGGTCTACAATGAGCAGTTCTTC. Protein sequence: CASSLARDRVYNEQFF.

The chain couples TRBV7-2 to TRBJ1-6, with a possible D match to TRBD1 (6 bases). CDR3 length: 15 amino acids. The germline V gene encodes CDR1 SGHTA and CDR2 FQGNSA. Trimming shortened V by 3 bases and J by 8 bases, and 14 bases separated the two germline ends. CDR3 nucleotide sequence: TGTGCCAGCAGCTTTTCGCAGGGGCTGTATTCACCCCTCCACTTT. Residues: CASSFSQGLYSPLHF. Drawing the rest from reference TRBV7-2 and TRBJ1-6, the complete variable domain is GAGVSQSPSNKVTEKGKDVELRCDPISGHTALYWYRQSLGQGLEFLIYFQGNSAPDKSGLPSDRFSAERTGGSVSTLTIQRTQQEDSAVYLCASSFSQGLYSPLHFGNGTRLTVT.

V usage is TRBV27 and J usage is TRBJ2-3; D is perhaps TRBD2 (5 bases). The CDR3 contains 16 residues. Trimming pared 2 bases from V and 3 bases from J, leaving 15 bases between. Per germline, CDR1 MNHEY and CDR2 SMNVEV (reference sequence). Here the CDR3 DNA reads TGTGCCAGCAGTTTAAACGCGGAGGTTCGGACAGATACGCAGTATTTT. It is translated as CASSLNAEVRTDTQYF.

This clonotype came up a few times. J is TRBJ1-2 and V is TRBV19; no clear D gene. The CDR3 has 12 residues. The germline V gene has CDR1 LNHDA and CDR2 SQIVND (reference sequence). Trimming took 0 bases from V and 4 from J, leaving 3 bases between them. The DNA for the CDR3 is TGTGCCAGTAGTATAGATGGCTATGGCTACACCTTC. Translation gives CASSIDGYGYTF.

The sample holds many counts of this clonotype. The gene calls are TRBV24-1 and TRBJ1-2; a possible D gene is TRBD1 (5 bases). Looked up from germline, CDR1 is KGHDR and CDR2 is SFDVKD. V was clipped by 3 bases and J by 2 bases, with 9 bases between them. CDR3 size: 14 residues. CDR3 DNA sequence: TGTGCCACCAGTGATCCGGGACCGAACTATGGCTACACCTTC. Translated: CATSDPGPNYGYTF.

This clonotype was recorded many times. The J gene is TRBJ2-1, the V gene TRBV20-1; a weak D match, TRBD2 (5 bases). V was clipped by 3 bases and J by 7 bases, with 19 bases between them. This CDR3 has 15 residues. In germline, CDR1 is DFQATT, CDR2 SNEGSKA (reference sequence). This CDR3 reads CSARALVRDWNEQFF. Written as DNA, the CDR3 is TGCAGTGCTAGGGCCCTGGTACGGGATTGGAATGAGCAGTTCTTC.

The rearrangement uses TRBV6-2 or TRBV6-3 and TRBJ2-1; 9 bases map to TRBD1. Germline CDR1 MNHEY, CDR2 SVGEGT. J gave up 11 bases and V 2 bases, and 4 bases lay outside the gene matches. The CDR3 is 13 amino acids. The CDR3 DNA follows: TGTGCCAGCAGTTACCGACAGGGGGTGAAGCAGTTCTTC. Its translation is CASSYRQGVKQFF.

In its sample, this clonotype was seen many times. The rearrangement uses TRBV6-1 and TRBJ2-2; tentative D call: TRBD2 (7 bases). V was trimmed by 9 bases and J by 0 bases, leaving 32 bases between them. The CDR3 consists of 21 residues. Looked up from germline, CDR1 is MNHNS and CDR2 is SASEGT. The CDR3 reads CASATRLLWAGAGANTGELFF. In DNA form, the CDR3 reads TGTGCCAGTGCAACCCGTCTTCTCTGGGCGGGGGCCGGGGCGAACACCGGGGAGCTGTTTTTT.

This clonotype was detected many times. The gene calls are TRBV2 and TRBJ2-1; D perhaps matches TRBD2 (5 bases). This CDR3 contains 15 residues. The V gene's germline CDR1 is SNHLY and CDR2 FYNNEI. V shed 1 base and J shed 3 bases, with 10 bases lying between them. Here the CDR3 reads CASSEGTSNYNEQFF. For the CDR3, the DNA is TGTGCCAGCAGTGAAGGGACTTCAAACTACAATGAGCAGTTCTTC.

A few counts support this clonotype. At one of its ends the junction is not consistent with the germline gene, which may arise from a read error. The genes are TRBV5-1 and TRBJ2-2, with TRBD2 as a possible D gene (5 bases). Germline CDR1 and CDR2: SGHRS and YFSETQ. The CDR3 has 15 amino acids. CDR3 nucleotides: TGCGCCAGCAGCATCTCTAGCACCAACACCGGGGAGCCGTTTTTT. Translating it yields CASSISSTNTGEPFF.